The present entry profiles one TCR beta chain with its context. Antigen unknown. V was trimmed by 0 bases and J by 2 bases, leaving 11 bases between them. Germline lookup yields CDR1 KGHSH and CDR2 LQKENI. This CDR3 is built from 15 residues. Making use of molecular barcodes, quantitative 5'-RACE generated TCR beta libraries. TCRdb re-called the 5' RACE reads with MiXCR, one entry per CDR3 protein. This repertoire shows approximately 140,000 distinct CDR3 sequences, 44% found once; its top ten account for 12% to 15%. This sample is part of a study of CD8 T cells in ankylosing spondylitis. Broader study findings: It appeared that ankylosing spondylitis blood was characterized by a TCR beta motif of fewer than ten highly homologous variants. According to the report, clones linked to the disease were significantly enriched in matched synovial fluid samples taken from ankylosing spondylitis patients.

The sequencing sample was made of synovial fluid, either unsorted or a sorted T cell fraction (not recorded which). The TCR sequence derives from a male donor with ankylosing spondylitis. This chain joins TRBV18 and TRBJ2-7; weak D call: TRBD1 (6 bases). The DNA for the CDR3 is TGTGCCAGCTCACCACCGCTGACAGGACCCTACGAGCAGTACTTC. It translates to CASSPPLTGPYEQYF.